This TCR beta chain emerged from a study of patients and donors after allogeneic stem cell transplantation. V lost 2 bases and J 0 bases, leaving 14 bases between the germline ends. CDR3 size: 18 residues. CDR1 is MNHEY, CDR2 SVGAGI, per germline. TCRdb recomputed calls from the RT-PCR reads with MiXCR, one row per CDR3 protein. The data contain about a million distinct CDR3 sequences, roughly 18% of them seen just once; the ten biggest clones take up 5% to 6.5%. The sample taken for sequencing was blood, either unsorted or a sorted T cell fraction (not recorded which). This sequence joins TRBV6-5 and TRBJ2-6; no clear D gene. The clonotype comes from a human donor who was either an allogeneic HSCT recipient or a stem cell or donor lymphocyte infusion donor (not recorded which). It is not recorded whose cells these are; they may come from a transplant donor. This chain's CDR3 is CASSYPLKTSSGANVLTF. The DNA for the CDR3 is TGTGCCAGCAGTTACCCCCTTAAAACCAGCTCTGGGGCCAACGTCCTGACTTTC.